This T cell receptor (beta chain) was captured in a study of cytomegalovirus exposure and HLA in healthy donors. V lost 2 bases to trimming and J lost 4 bases, with 11 bases between them. The length of the CDR3 is 15 residues. Looked up from germline, CDR1 is MNHNS and CDR2 is SASEGT. Study-wide results and caveats: A later analysis found TCR association rates differed by HLA locus, highest for DRB1 and lowest for HLA-C.

Amplification used 60 Vbeta primers and 13 Jbeta primers. Assay used: immunoSEQ multiplex PCR; TCRdb lists only in-frame clones, some missing. The sample includes around 100,000 clones, more than 70% of them seen just once. Turning to this clone: Its antigen is still unknown.

V usage is TRBV6-1 and J usage is TRBJ1-4; D remains ambiguous. What was sequenced was PBMCs. The sequence came from a male donor in good health and CMV-seropositive. This chain's CDR3 is CASSEIAVINEKLFF. Written as DNA, the CDR3 is TGTGCCAGCAGTGAAATAGCAGTGATTAATGAAAAACTGTTTTTT.